This T cell receptor (beta chain) was profiled in a study of blood T cell repertoires in COVID-19. Produced via immunoSEQ multiplex PCR; TCRdb's table is partial and in-frame only. The sample lists about 260,000 clones; about 87% were seen once. V gave up 0 bases and J gave up 7 bases, with 13 bases separating them. The CDR3 runs 15 residues. Germline V gene data show CDR1 as SGHRS and CDR2 as YFSETQ. This TCR derives from a woman in her 40s with acute or convalescent COVID-19. This chain joins TRBV5-1 and TRBJ1-4, with D possibly being TRBD1 (5 bases). The sample comprised peripheral blood. For the CDR3, the DNA is TGCGCCAGCAGCTTGGGTCAGGGCTGGGGTGAAAAACTGTTTTTT. Translating it yields CASSLGQGWGEKLFF.